One and the same sample provided the 20 T cell receptor beta chains below, sequenced in a study of T cells in Graves' hyperthyroidism and ophthalmopathy. RNA transcripts served as the template for amplifying TCR beta CDR3 regions. With the HTBI primer set, the TCR CDR3 went through a first round of RT-PCR. Each CDR3 protein gets one entry after TCRdb re-called the multiplex PCR reads with MiXCR. Of some 620,000 distinct CDR3 sequences in the sample, 15% to 20% were seen once. The sequencing input was blood. All receptors come from a woman aged 30 to 39 with Graves' hyperthyroidism.

The chain uses TRBV7-3 and TRBJ2-2; D may be TRBD2 (5 bases). This CDR3 contains 16 residues. Germline V gene lookup returns CDR1 SGHTA and CDR2 FQGTGA. Trimming pared 3 bases from V and 4 bases from J, leaving 15 bases between. The CDR3 sequence is CASSFRGSVPTGELFF. The CDR3 DNA sequence: TGTGCCAGCAGCTTCCGGGGATCAGTACCCACCGGGGAGCTGTTTTTT.

The chain has TRBV4-1 and TRBJ1-5; D remains unclear. V lost 3 bases and J lost 5, with 8 bases in between. From germline, CDR1 is MGHRA and CDR2 YSYEKL. This CDR3 contains 13 residues. The CDR3 DNA reads as TGCGCCAGCAGCCACCAGTTCGATCAGCCCCAGCATTTT. Amino acid sequence: CASSHQFDQPQHF.

This clonotype occurred many times. The chain is built from TRBV27 and TRBJ2-1, with a tentative D call TRBD2 (7 bases). Germline V gene sequence: CDR1 MNHEY, CDR2 SMNVEV (reference sequence). The CDR3 sequence is 13 residues long. The V and J ends lost 6 bases and 6 bases respectively, with 12 bases between them. CDR3 sequence reads: CASRTSRGNEQFF. In DNA form, the CDR3 reads TGTGCCAGCAGGACTAGCAGGGGCAATGAGCAGTTCTTC.

At least ten counts were recorded for this clonotype. J is TRBJ2-4 and V is TRBV6-1; D possibly matches TRBD1 or TRBD2 (5 bases each). This CDR3 region has 15 residues. V was trimmed by 1 base and J by 1 base, leaving 8 bases between them. The V gene's germline CDR1 is MNHNS and CDR2 SASEGT. The DNA of the CDR3 is TGTGCCAGCAGTGAAGGAGGGGTGGCCAAAAACATTCAGTACTTC. It translates to CASSEGGVAKNIQYF.

The rearrangement uses TRBV20-1 and TRBJ2-3; D may be TRBD2 (5 bases). Germline V gene data show CDR1 as DFQATT and CDR2 as SNEGSKA (reference sequence). Between the trimmed V and J ends, which lost 6 bases and 2 bases, there was a span of 12 bases. The CDR3 runs to 13 residues. CDR3 sequence: CSAERTSTDTQYF. The CDR3, as DNA: TGCAGTGCCGAGCGGACTTCCACAGATACGCAGTATTTT.

This clonotype was observed a few times. The chain joins TRBV28 to TRBJ2-1; 7 bases map to TRBD2. The CDR3 is made up of 16 amino acids. Germline-derived CDR1 and CDR2 are MDHEN and SYDVKM. The ends lost 6 bases at V and 8 bases at J; junction bases unmatched: 16. DNA of the CDR3: TGTGCCAGCAGCCTCGGTAATGGCGGGAGATTGGATGAGCAGTTCTTC. Its protein product is CASSLGNGGRLDEQFF.

V gene TRBV6-6 combines with J gene TRBJ1-5; D perhaps matches TRBD1 (5 bases). The germline V and J ends were trimmed by 2 bases and 3 bases, with 11 bases remaining between them. Germline V gene data show CDR1 as MNHNY and CDR2 as SVGAGI (reference sequence). This CDR3 is built from 15 residues. The CDR3, as DNA: TGTGCCAGCAGTTACGACAGCAGCCTCAATCAGCCCCAGCATTTT. Its protein is CASSYDSSLNQPQHF.

This clonotype was seen many times. This chain joins TRBV15 and TRBJ1-3; possibly TRBD1 for D (6 bases). Germline assignment: CDR1 LNHNV and CDR2 YYDKDF (reference sequence). V was pared by 8 bases and J by 0 bases, with 8 bases between. CDR3 size: 13 residues. For the CDR3, the DNA is TGTGCCACCCGGACAGTCTCTGGAAACACCATATATTTT. It is translated as CATRTVSGNTIYF. Full variable domain (remainder filled in from reference TRBV15 and TRBJ1-3): DAMVIQNPRYQVTQFGKPVTLSCSQTLNHNVMYWYQQKSSQAPKLLFHYYDKDFNNEADTPDNFQSRRPNTSFCFLDIRSPGLGDTAMYLCATRTVSGNTIYFGEGSWLTVV.

This clonotype was detected ten times or more. The V gene is TRBV11-2, the J gene TRBJ2-7; D is undetermined. Germline-derived CDR1 and CDR2 are SGHAT and FQNNGV. The germline V and J ends were trimmed by 5 bases and 5 bases, with 10 bases remaining between them. CDR3 size: 12 residues. CDR3 nucleotide sequence: TGTGCCAGCAGCCCGCGAGGCCACGAGCAGTACTTC. It yields the protein CASSPRGHEQYF.

A few counts support this clonotype. The chain joins TRBV12-3 or TRBV12-4 to TRBJ1-5, with TRBD1 matching over 8 bases. The CDR3 is 14 residues long. J was trimmed by 7 bases and V by 6 bases; bases with no gene match: 8. CDR3 amino acids: CASSHDRGQQPQHF. DNA of the CDR3: TGTGCCAGCAGCCATGACAGGGGCCAGCAGCCCCAGCATTTT.

This clonotype appeared many times. The chain couples TRBV4-1 to TRBJ2-1; 7 bases map to TRBD2. Germline V gene sequence: CDR1 MGHRA, CDR2 YSYEKL. With V trimmed by 5 bases and J by 3 bases, 7 bases remained unmatched. The CDR3 covers 15 residues. The CDR3 reads CASSTGTTSYNEQFF. CDR3 bases: TGCGCCAGCAGCACCGGGACTACGAGCTACAATGAGCAGTTCTTC.

This chain connects TRBV18 to TRBJ2-3; TRBD2 agrees at 7 bases. CDR3 length: 16 residues. The germline V gene has CDR1 KGHSH and CDR2 LQKENI. J gave up 2 bases and V 4 bases, and 9 bases lay outside the gene matches. The CDR3 sequence is CASSLSGGTTTDTQYF. CDR3 coding DNA: TGTGCCAGCTCACTCTCAGGCGGGACTACCACAGATACGCAGTATTTT.

This clonotype was observed a few times. The rearrangement uses TRBV20-1 and TRBJ1-2, with D possibly being TRBD1 (5 bases). The CDR3 extends over 13 amino acids. With 0 bases removed from V and 7 bases from J, the gap between germline ends came to 12 bases. Per germline, CDR1 DFQATT and CDR2 SNEGSKA (reference sequence). The CDR3 here is CSARDRGVGGYTF. The CDR3 DNA reads TGCAGTGCTAGAGACCGGGGCGTGGGTGGCTACACCTTC.

The chain uses TRBV20-1 and TRBJ2-1; tentatively, D is TRBD2 (5 bases). From germline, CDR1 is DFQATT and CDR2 SNEGSKA (reference sequence). This CDR3 has 12 amino acids. V lost 6 bases to trimming and J lost 4 bases, with 10 bases between them. CDR3 nucleotide sequence: TGCAGTGCGAACGGGGATTACAATGAGCAGTTCTTC. It is translated as CSANGDYNEQFF.

The chain joins TRBV18 to TRBJ2-1, with TRBD1 matching over 9 bases. The V and J ends lost 3 bases and 7 bases, in that order; junction bases with no gene match: 7. The CDR3 extends over 15 amino acids. Germline CDR1 KGHSH, CDR2 LQKENI. As DNA, the CDR3 is TGTGCCAGCTCACCCAGACAGGGGGTTTGGAATGAGCAGTTCTTC. The encoded protein is CASSPRQGVWNEQFF.

At least ten counts were recorded for this clonotype. The V call is TRBV20-1, the J call TRBJ2-3, with a possible D match to TRBD2 (6 bases). Germline assignment: CDR1 DFQATT and CDR2 SNEGSKA (reference sequence). This CDR3 is 13 amino acids long. Trimming removed 7 bases from V and 5 bases from J, with 16 bases in between. CDR3 nucleotides: TGCAGTGTCAAGGAGGGAAGGCGAGATACGCAGTATTTT. The encoded protein is CSVKEGRRDTQYF.

The chain links TRBV27 to TRBJ1-3; D not certain. The germline CDR1 and CDR2 sequences are MNHEY and SMNVEV (reference sequence). There are 13 residues in the CDR3. Between the trimmed V and J ends, which lost 6 bases and 0 bases, there was a span of 6 bases. The CDR3 region has the DNA TGTGCCAGCAGGGGCCACTCTGGAAACACCATATATTTT. It specifies CASRGHSGNTIYF.

The chain carries TRBV7-2 and TRBJ2-3; 7 nucleotides align to TRBD2. With V trimmed by 1 base and J by 6 bases, 4 bases remained unmatched. Germline CDR1 reads SGHTA; CDR2 reads FQGNSA. The CDR3 consists of 14 residues. CDR3 DNA: TGTGCCAGCAGCTTAGTGGGGGGGTCGGATACGCAGTATTTT. Encoded protein: CASSLVGGSDTQYF.

This clonotype was seen at least ten times. The V call is TRBV6-6, the J call TRBJ2-7; 7 nucleotides agree with TRBD1. CDR1 MNHNY and CDR2 SVGAGI come from the germline V gene (reference sequence). CDR3 length equals 15 residues. With V trimmed by 4 bases and J by 4 bases, 10 bases remained unmatched. CDR3 coding DNA: TGTGCCAGCAGTTCCCGAGGGAAGGGGGCATACGAGCAGTACTTC. It yields the protein CASSSRGKGAYEQYF.

CDR3 amino acids: CASIYTSGRDPAKNIQYF. The CDR3 nucleotides are TGTGCCAGCATCTATACTAGCGGGAGGGACCCAGCCAAAAACATTCAGTACTTC. The V call is TRBV27, the J call TRBJ2-4; 13 bases map to TRBD2. The CDR3 runs 18 residues. In germline, CDR1 is MNHEY, CDR2 SMNVEV (reference sequence). Trimming removed 7 bases from V and 0 bases from J; junction bases left unmatched: 9.